These T cell receptor beta chains were read from a single sample in a study of blood T cell repertoires in COVID-19. The table came from immunoSEQ multiplex PCR; TCRdb's copy has only in-frame clones and leaves some out. The sample holds fewer than 350,000 clones; 86% are singletons and the top ten take roughly 12%. The sample consisted of peripheral blood. The receptor set was obtained from a woman aged 25 to 45 with COVID-19, enrolled during active disease. CDR3s include the opening cysteine and the closing phenylalanine or tryptophan. A D gene is named only where the DNA matches it firmly. Size is stated for part of the rows, as once, few or many counts, or as a class when the clone is expanded.

V gene,clone size,J gene,D gene,CDR3 protein,CDR3 DNA
TRBV6-1,-,TRBJ1-6,-,CASSEARSGVSPLHF,TGTGCCAGCAGTGAAGCGAGGTCAGGGGTGTCACCCCTCCACTTT
TRBV29-1,-,TRBJ2-1,-,CSVDPSADYSAEQFF,TGCAGCGTTGACCCTAGCGCCGACTACTCCGCAGAGCAGTTCTTC
TRBV5-4,-,TRBJ2-7,TRBD2,CASSQAQRGSYEQYF,TGTGCCAGCAGCCAGGCCCAGCGGGGGAGTTACGAGCAGTACTTC
TRBV5-5,-,TRBJ1-1,-,CASSLLVGIEAFF,TGTGCCAGCAGCTTGCTAGTCGGTATTGAAGCTTTCTTT
TRBV19,-,TRBJ2-3,-,CASSIGGAQDTQYF,TGTGCCAGTAGTATTGGGGGGGCCCAAGATACGCAGTATTTT
TRBV6-5,-,TRBJ1-1,-,CASSLQTGINTEAFF,TGTGCCAGCAGTTTGCAAACAGGGATTAACACTGAAGCTTTCTTT
TRBV18,-,TRBJ2-1,TRBD1,CASSPPPGGSYNEQFF,TGTGCCAGCTCACCACCGCCAGGGGGATCCTACAATGAGCAGTTCTTC
TRBV7-9,-,TRBJ2-3,TRBD2,CASSRLRLAGGDTQYF,TGTGCCAGCAGCCGCCTGAGGCTAGCGGGGGGGGATACGCAGTATTTT
TRBV7-9,-,TRBJ1-1,-,CASSLTGNTEAFF,TGTGCCAGCAGCTTAACGGGAAACACTGAAGCTTTCTTT
TRBV9,-,TRBJ2-3,TRBD2,CASSVTSGHTDTQYF,TGTGCCAGCAGCGTCACTAGCGGCCACACAGATACGCAGTATTTT
TRBV15,-,TRBJ2-7,-,CATSFLEATSTYEQYF,TGTGCCACCAGCTTCCTGGAGGCGACATCTACCTACGAGCAGTACTTC
TRBV5-1,-,TRBJ2-5,TRBD1,CASSWGQGRETQYF,TGCGCCAGCAGCTGGGGACAGGGCCGAGAGACCCAGTACTTC
TRBV7-2,many,TRBJ1-3,-,CASSFGQGNTIYF,TGTGCCAGCAGCTTTGGACAGGGAAACACCATATATTTT
TRBV6-5,-,TRBJ1-4,-,CASSRGRGEKLFF,TGTGCCAGCAGTCGGGGCAGGGGCGAAAAACTGTTTTTT
TRBV6-5,few,TRBJ1-2,TRBD1,CASSHDRGTGGYTF,TGTGCCAGCAGCCACGACAGGGGTACGGGAGGCTACACCTTC
TRBV7-9,few,TRBJ1-2,-,CASISGTGFYGYTF,TGTGCCAGCATCTCTGGTACAGGGTTCTATGGCTACACCTTC
TRBV2,-,TRBJ1-6,-,CASREQGNSPLHF,TGTGCCAGCAGGGAACAGGGAAATTCACCCCTCCACTTT
TRBV5-1,-,TRBJ1-5,-,CASSPGGQREPQHF,TGCGCCAGCAGCCCAGGAGGGCAACGCGAGCCCCAGCATTTT
TRBV27,-,TRBJ2-1,TRBD2,CASSPTSGGAGNEQFF,TGTGCCAGCAGTCCCACTAGCGGGGGGGCCGGAAATGAGCAGTTCTTC
TRBV6-1,-,TRBJ1-1,-,CASSENTESEAFF,TGTGCCAGCAGTGAGAACACGGAGAGTGAAGCTTTCTTT
TRBV12-5,few,TRBJ2-7,TRBD1,CASGLPPDRGRSEQYF,TGTGCTAGTGGTTTACCGCCCGACAGGGGGCGTTCCGAGCAGTACTTC
TRBV5-1,-,TRBJ2-7,TRBD1,CASSPDRGSYEQYF,TGCGCCAGCTCCCCAGACAGGGGATCCTACGAGCAGTACTTC
TRBV6-5,-,TRBJ2-7,-,CASSYSMAGLIYEQYF,TGTGCCAGCAGTTACTCGATGGCAGGTTTAATCTACGAGCAGTACTTC
TRBV13,-,TRBJ1-6,-,CASSDGGTYNSPLHF,TGTGCCAGCAGCGATGGGGGGACCTATAATTCACCCCTCCACTTT
TRBV9,-,TRBJ2-2,-,CASSGAGRNTGELFF,TGTGCCAGCAGCGGGGCGGGGCGGAACACCGGGGAGCTGTTTTTT
TRBV7-9,-,TRBJ1-3,-,CASSLGPRSGNTIYF,TGTGCCAGCAGCTTAGGCCCGCGCTCTGGAAACACCATATATTTT
TRBV28,-,TRBJ1-2,TRBD1,CASTLMGQGATFDGYTF,TGTGCCAGCACCCTAATGGGACAGGGGGCGACTTTTGATGGCTACACCTTC
TRBV11-3,once,TRBJ2-3,TRBD2,CASSSPGLNKAGVPADTQYF,TGTGCCAGCAGCTCGCCTGGGTTGAATAAAGCGGGGGTCCCCGCAGATACGCAGTATTTT
TRBV7-9,few,TRBJ2-3,TRBD2,CASSPLRLAGTSSTDTQYF,TGTGCCAGCAGCCCCCTACGACTAGCGGGGACGTCTAGCACAGATACGCAGTATTTT
TRBV7-9,-,TRBJ1-6,TRBD1,CASSLSGQTLPLHF,TGTGCCAGCAGCTTATCGGGACAGACCTTGCCCCTCCACTTT
TRBV3-1/TRBV3-2,once,TRBJ2-2,TRBD2,CASSAPGLAGVTGELFF,TGTGCCAGCAGCGCTCCGGGCCTAGCGGGGGTCACCGGGGAGCTGTTTTTT
TRBV11-2,-,TRBJ1-1,TRBD1,CASSLMTGGANTEAFF,TGTGCCAGCAGCTTAATGACAGGGGGCGCGAACACTGAAGCTTTCTTT
TRBV4-1,once,TRBJ2-7,-,CASSQDEGGSSYEQYF,TGCGCCAGCAGCCAAGATGAGGGGGGGAGCTCCTACGAGCAGTACTTC
TRBV28,-,TRBJ2-2,-,CASSSPSATENTGELFF,TGTGCCAGCAGTTCTCCCTCCGCGACAGAGAACACCGGGGAGCTGTTTTTT
TRBV6-1,-,TRBJ1-4,-,CASSEVGGAATNEKLFF,TGTGCCAGCAGTGAAGTGGGGGGGGCTGCAACTAATGAAAAACTGTTTTTT
TRBV9,-,TRBJ2-7,-,CASSVATRASSPYEQYF,TGTGCCAGCAGCGTAGCTACCAGGGCCAGTTCCCCCTACGAGCAGTACTTC
TRBV3-1/TRBV3-2,-,TRBJ1-2,TRBD1,CASSQVGTGSGYTF,TGTGCCAGCAGCCAAGTGGGGACAGGGAGTGGCTACACCTTC
TRBV7-9,-,TRBJ2-2,TRBD2,CASRLAGGTGTGELFF,TGTGCCAGCCGATTAGCGGGGGGAACCGGAACCGGGGAGCTGTTTTTT
TRBV27,few,TRBJ1-5,-,CASRSGLQPQHF,TGTGCCAGCCGATCAGGGCTACAGCCCCAGCATTTT
TRBV15,-,TRBJ2-7,-,CATSRDRRDGFHEQYF,TGTGCCACCAGCAGAGATCGCAGGGATGGGTTCCACGAGCAGTACTTC
TRBV5-6,-,TRBJ2-3,-,CASSSEGPDTQYF,TGTGCCAGCAGCTCCGAGGGCCCAGATACGCAGTATTTT
TRBV6-5,once,TRBJ2-5,TRBD1,CASSSPRRQGAETQYF,TGTGCCAGCAGTTCGCCCAGAAGACAGGGCGCGGAGACCCAGTACTTC
TRBV13,once,TRBJ2-2,-,CASSSIRSVPGELFF,TGTGCCAGCAGCTCCATACGGAGCGTGCCCGGGGAGCTGTTTTTT
TRBV5-1,-,TRBJ2-5,TRBD2,CASSTTGTSGGQETQYF,TGCGCCAGCAGCACTACCGGGACTAGCGGAGGGCAAGAGACCCAGTACTTC
TRBV5-1,-,TRBJ2-3,TRBD2,CASSLLAAGGTDTQYF,TGCGCCAGCAGCCTCCTAGCGGCGGGGGGCACAGATACGCAGTATTTT
TRBV4-1,-,TRBJ1-1,-,CASSQGSQPGTEAFF,TGCGCCAGCAGCCAGGGAAGTCAACCAGGGACTGAAGCTTTCTTT
TRBV19,-,TRBJ2-7,TRBD1,CASSKRTGPYEQYF,TGTGCCAGTAGTAAAAGGACAGGGCCCTACGAGCAGTACTTC
TRBV7-9,-,TRBJ2-6,-,CASSLERESGANVLTF,TGTGCCAGCAGCTTAGAACGGGAATCTGGGGCCAACGTCCTGACTTTC
TRBV29-1,-,TRBJ1-2,TRBD1,CSVATGGLSVYGYTF,TGCAGCGTTGCGACAGGGGGCTTGAGTGTCTATGGCTACACCTTC